This T cell receptor beta chain was captured by sequencing in a study of shared clonotypes between healthy human individuals. Study-wide points: Approximately 5% was the fraction of naive CD4 clonotypes found shared across four donors. Rarefaction exposed incomplete sorted-subset sequencing despite large depth.

As for this clone: Its antigen is still unknown.

It was 150 to 200 ng DNA, 33,000 or so T cell genomes, that sorted-subset replicate PCRs used. Measured with immunoSEQ multiplex PCR; TCRdb has only the in-frame clones, and not every one. The table lists fewer than 2.5 million clones, roughly 93% of them singletons. The study separated CD4+ cells into CD45RA+ naive and CD45RA-negative memory subsets. The source material was naive CD4+ T cells from PBMCs. Subset defined: CD45RA+ positively selected. This TCR was sampled from a man aged 18-30 years in good health. Some clones in this sample may be carry-over from other donors' samples.

CDR3 loop: CASSQVGLGTSGYYEQYF. CDR3 nucleotides: TGTGCCAGCAGCCAAGTTGGTCTTGGGACTAGCGGGTACTACGAGCAGTACTTC. The rearrangement uses TRBV4-2 and TRBJ2-7; TRBD2 matches at 12 bases. The CDR3 is made up of 18 amino acids. Germline CDR1 and CDR2: LGHNA and YNFKEQ. V lost 1 base, J lost 3 bases, and 10 bases stayed unmatched.